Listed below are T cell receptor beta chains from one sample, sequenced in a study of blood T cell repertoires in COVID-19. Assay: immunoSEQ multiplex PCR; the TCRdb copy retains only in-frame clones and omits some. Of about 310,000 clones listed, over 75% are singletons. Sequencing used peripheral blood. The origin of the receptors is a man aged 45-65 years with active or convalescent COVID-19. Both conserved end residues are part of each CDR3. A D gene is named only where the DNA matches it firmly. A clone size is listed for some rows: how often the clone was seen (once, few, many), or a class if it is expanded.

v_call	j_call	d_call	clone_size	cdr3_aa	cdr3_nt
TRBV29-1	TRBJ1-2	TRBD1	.	CSVPGQGAKSGYTF	TGCAGCGTCCCGGGACAGGGGGCTAAATCTGGCTACACCTTC
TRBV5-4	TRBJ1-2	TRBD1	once	CASSLGSGGTSGYTF	TGTGCCAGCAGCTTGGGATCAGGGGGAACTAGTGGCTACACCTTC
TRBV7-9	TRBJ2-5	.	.	CASSSQGGNQETQYF	TGTGCCAGCAGCTCCCAGGGCGGAAACCAAGAGACCCAGTACTTC
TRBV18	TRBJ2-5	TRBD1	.	CASSLGQVQETQYF	TGTGCCAGCTCACTGGGACAGGTTCAAGAGACCCAGTACTTC
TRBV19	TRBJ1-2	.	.	CASTPGVDYGYTF	TGTGCCAGTACCCCGGGAGTGGACTATGGCTACACCTTC
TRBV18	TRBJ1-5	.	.	CASSRDSKNQPQHF	TGTGCCAGCTCACGAGACAGTAAGAATCAGCCCCAGCATTTT
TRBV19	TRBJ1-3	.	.	CASGRTHGNTIYF	TGTGCCAGTGGTAGGACACATGGAAACACCATATATTTT
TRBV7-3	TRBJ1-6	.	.	CASSLRGLDSPLHF	TGTGCCAGCAGCTTAAGGGGGCTCGATTCACCCCTCCACTTT
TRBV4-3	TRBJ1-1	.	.	CASSQDRSNTEAFF	TGCGCCAGCAGCCAAGACAGGTCCAACACTGAAGCTTTCTTT
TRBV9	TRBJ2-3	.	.	CASSVGGRGATDTQYF	TGTGCCAGCAGCGTAGGTGGGAGGGGGGCTACAGATACGCAGTATTTT
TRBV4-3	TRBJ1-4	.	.	CASSQDSGRQGLGSNEKLFF	TGCGCCAGCAGCCAAGATTCTGGTAGGCAGGGACTCGGGTCTAATGAAAAACTGTTTTTT
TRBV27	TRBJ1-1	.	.	CASKPPGMWTEAFF	TGTGCCAGCAAGCCCCCAGGGATGTGGACTGAAGCTTTCTTT
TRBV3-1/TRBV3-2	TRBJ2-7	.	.	CASSQSPGGRAYEQYF	TGTGCCAGCAGCCAAAGTCCGGGTGGCCGAGCCTACGAGCAGTACTTC
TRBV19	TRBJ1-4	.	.	CASSRGVSINEKLFF	TGTGCCAGTAGTCGGGGTGTCTCGATTAATGAAAAACTGTTTTTT
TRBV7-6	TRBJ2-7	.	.	CASSPRAGQSYEQYF	TGTGCCAGCAGCCCCAGGGCCGGACAGTCCTACGAGCAGTACTTC
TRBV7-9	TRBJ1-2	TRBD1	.	CASSSGQGNNYGYTF	TGTGCCAGCAGCTCGGGACAGGGGAATAACTATGGCTACACCTTC
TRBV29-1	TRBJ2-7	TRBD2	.	CSVLAGLGYEQYF	TGCAGCGTTTTAGCGGGACTAGGATACGAGCAGTACTTC
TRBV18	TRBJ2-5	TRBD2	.	CASSPQGLALGETQYF	TGTGCCAGCTCACCCCAGGGACTAGCCCTGGGAGAGACCCAGTACTTC
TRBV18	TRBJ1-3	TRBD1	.	CASSSDRGRNTIYF	TGTGCCAGCTCATCCGACAGGGGTAGGAACACCATATATTTT
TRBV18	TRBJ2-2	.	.	CASSPAGQATGELFF	TGTGCCAGCTCACCCGCAGGTCAGGCCACCGGGGAGCTGTTTTTT
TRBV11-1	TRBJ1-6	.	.	CASSPTGSGVDSPLHF	TGTGCCAGCAGCCCCACAGGGAGCGGCGTGGATTCACCCCTCCACTTT
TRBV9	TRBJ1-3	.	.	CASSVSGGNTIYF	TGTGCCAGCAGCGTATCGGGTGGAAACACCATATATTTT
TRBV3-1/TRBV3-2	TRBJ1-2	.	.	CASSPIVLQGASYGYTF	TGTGCCAGCAGCCCTATTGTCTTACAGGGCGCAAGCTATGGCTACACCTTC